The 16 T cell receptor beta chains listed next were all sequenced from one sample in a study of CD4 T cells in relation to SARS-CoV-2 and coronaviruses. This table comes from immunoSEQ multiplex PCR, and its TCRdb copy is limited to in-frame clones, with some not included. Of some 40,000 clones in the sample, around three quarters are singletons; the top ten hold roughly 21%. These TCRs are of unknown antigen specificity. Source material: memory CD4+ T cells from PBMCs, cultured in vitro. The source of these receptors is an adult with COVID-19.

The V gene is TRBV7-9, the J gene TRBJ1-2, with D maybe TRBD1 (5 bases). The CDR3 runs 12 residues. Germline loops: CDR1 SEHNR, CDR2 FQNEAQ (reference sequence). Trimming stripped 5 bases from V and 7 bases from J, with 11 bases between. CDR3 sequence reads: CASSTGASGYTF. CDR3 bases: TGTGCCAGCAGCACCGGGGCGTCTGGCTACACCTTC.

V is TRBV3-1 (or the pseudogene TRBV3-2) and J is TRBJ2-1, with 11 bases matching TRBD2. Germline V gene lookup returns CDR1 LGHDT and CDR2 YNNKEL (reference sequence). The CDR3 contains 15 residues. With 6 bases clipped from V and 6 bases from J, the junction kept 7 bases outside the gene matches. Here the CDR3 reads CASSPLAGGTNEQFF. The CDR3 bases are TGTGCCAGCAGTCCGCTAGCGGGAGGAACCAATGAGCAGTTCTTC.

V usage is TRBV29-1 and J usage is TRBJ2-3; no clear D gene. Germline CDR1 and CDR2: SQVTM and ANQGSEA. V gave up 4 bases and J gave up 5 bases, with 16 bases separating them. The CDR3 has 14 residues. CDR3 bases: TGCAGCGTTGCTAAGGGCCAAGTAGGAGATACGCAGTATTTT. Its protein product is CSVAKGQVGDTQYF.

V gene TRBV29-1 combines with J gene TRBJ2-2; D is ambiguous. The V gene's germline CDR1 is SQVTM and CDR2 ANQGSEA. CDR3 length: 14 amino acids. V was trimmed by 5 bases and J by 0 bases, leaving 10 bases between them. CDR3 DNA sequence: TGCAGCGTTCTAGGAACCACGAACACCGGGGAGCTGTTTTTT. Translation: CSVLGTTNTGELFF.

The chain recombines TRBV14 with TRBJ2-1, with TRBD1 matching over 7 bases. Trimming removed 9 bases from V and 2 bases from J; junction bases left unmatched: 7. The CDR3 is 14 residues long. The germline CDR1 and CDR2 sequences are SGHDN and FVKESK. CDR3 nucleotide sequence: TGTGCCAGTTGGGAAGGGGGCGCCTACAATGAGCAGTTCTTC. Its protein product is CASWEGGAYNEQFF.

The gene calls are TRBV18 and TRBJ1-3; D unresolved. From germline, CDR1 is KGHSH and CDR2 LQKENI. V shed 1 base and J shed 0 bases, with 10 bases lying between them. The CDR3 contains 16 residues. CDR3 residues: CASSPQLLRSGNTIYF. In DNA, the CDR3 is TGTGCCAGCTCACCACAACTTCTCCGCTCTGGAAACACCATATATTTT.

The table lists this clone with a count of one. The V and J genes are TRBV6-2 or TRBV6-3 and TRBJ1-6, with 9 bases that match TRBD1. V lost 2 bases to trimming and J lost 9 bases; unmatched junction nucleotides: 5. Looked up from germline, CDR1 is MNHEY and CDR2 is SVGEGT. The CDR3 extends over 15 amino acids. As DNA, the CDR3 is TGTGCCAGCAGTTACCCGGGACAGGGCGCTTCACCCCTCCACTTT. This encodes CASSYPGQGASPLHF.

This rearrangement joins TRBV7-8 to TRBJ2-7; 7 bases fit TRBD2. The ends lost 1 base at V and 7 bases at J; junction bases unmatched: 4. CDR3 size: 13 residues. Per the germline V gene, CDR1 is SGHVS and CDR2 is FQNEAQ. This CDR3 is CASSLDGGREQYF. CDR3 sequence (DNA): TGTGCCAGCAGCTTAGACGGGGGGAGGGAGCAGTACTTC.

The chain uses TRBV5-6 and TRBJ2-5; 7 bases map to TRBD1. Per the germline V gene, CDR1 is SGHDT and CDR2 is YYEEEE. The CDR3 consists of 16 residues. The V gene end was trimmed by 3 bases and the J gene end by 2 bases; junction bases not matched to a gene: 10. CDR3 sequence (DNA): TGTGCCAGCAGCTCGACTTCGACAGGGTTGCAAGAGACCCAGTACTTC. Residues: CASSSTSTGLQETQYF. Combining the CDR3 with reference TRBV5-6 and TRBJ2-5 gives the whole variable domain DAGVTQSPTHLIKTRGQQVTLRCSPKSGHDTVSWYQQALGQGPQFIFQYYEEEERQRGNFPDRFSGHQFPNYSSELNVNALLLGDSALYLCASSSTSTGLQETQYFGPGTRLLVL.

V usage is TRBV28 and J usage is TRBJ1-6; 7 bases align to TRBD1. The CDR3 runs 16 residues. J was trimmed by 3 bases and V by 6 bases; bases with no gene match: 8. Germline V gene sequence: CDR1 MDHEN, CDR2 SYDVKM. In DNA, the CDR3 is TGTGCCAGCAGGACCGCCCGGGACAGCTATAATTCACCCCTCCACTTT. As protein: CASRTARDSYNSPLHF.

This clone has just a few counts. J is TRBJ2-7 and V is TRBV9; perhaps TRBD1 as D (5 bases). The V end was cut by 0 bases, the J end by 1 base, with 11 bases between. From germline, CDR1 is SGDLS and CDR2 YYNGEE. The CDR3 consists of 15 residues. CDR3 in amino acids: CASSVAPQGSYEQYF. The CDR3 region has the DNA TGTGCCAGCAGCGTAGCTCCCCAGGGTTCCTACGAGCAGTACTTC.

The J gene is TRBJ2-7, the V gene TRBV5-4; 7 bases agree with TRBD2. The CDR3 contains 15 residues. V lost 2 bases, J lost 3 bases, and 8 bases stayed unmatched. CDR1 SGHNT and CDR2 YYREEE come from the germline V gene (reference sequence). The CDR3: CASSLGTTYFYEQYF. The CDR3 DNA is TGTGCCAGCAGCTTAGGGACTACCTATTTCTACGAGCAGTACTTC.

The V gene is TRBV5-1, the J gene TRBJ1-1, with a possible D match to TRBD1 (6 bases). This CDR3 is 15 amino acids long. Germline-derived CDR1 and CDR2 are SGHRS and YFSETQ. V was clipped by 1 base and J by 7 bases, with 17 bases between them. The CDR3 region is CASSLFQGRFGEAFF. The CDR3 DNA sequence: TGCGCCAGCAGCTTGTTTCAGGGGCGGTTTGGTGAAGCTTTCTTT.

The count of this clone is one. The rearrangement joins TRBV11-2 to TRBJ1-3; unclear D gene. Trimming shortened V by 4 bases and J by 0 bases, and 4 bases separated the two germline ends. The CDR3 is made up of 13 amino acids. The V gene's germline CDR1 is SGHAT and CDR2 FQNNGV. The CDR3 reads CASSSISGNTIYF. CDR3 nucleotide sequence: TGTGCCAGCAGCTCCATCTCTGGAAACACCATATATTTT.

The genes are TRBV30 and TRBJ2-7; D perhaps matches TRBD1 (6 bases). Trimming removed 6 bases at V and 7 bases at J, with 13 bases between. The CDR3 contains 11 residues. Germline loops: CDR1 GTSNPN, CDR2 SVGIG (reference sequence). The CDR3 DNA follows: TGTGCCTGCATTACAGGGCGGGAGCAGTACTTC. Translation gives CACITGREQYF.

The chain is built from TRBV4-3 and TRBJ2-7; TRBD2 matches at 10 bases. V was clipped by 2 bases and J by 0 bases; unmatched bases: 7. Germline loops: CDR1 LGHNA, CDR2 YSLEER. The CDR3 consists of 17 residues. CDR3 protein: CASSQQLAGSSSYEQYF. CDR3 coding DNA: TGCGCCAGCAGCCAACAACTAGCGGGATCTAGCTCCTACGAGCAGTACTTC.